This T cell receptor beta chain was sequenced for a study of cytomegalovirus exposure and HLA in healthy donors (dated by TCRdb to the late 2010s). Context from the whole study: In an earlier analysis of approximately 500 of the donors, less than 350 Gb of sequence data and 90 million to 120 million unique TCR beta sequences from 180 million or so T cells were reported. A later genetic analysis took genome-wide SNP genotypes for about 60% of the roughly 670 donors and used that subset as a discovery cohort. To study patterns of TCR occurrence, a later analysis re-analyzed previously published TCR beta repertoires from 666 donors and added high-resolution HLA genotyping. Using immunosequencing, the study profiled T cell repertoires from 666 subjects and related those repertoires to cytomegalovirus serostatus. The study was designed to test whether signatures of past pathogen exposure could be identified by cataloging public T cell receptors. The genetic ancestry cluster associated with self-reported Caucasian donors included about four fifths of the approximately 400 genotyped donors. Every discovery cohort repertoire had been produced on one sequencing platform. About five DR-DQ haplotypes were treated as single units for association and clustering because of strong linkage in the cohort. Typing coverage varied by locus: roughly 629-630 donors for A, B, C, DRB1 and DQB1; more than 500 for DQA1; more than 600 for DPA1; around 490 for DPB1. Rather than using new phenotypic data, the later analysis identified candidate immune exposures from TCR beta sequences and from how often those sequences occurred across donors. A separate validation cohort of about 110 different subjects was used in addition to the 666-subject first cohort. Donor age, sex, ethnicity and CMV serostatus were compiled alongside the repertoire data. An earlier analysis of several hundred of the donors used high-throughput TCR beta sequencing to judge whether each TCR beta V gene segment behaved as functional or pseudogenic. An early release covering 550 to 650 HLA-typed donors comprised roughly 300 gigabases of sequencing data and around 86 million unique TCR sequences. HLA typing covered class I and class II loci at four-digit resolution. On average, over 200,000 unique TCR beta nucleotide sequences were sequenced per donor among some 420 genotyped donors of the cohort, with approximately 18% of those sequences being non-productive. The study combined high-throughput TCR immunosequencing, statistical association of individual TCRs with disease status, and machine learning to predict cytomegalovirus infection status. Broad study findings and their caveats: The only immune exposure information available for the cohort was CMV serostatus. A later analysis found that most CMV-associated TCR beta chains appeared HLA-restricted, with HLA associations seemingly driven largely by CMV exposure. A later analysis found that HLA-associated TCR beta chains were more clonally expanded and had lower generation probabilities than equally common non-associated chains. Roughly 15 rarely observed V segments, including chromosome 9 orphons, were excluded from the earlier analysis of about 600 of the donors because counts were too low. Presence/absence analyses assumed roughly uniform sequencing depth across donors, an assumption that may not hold. Strong co-occurrence of HLA alleles, especially DR and DQ, made assigning TCR associations to individual alleles difficult. In a later analysis, several top co-occurrence clusters were reported to appear linked to parvovirus B19, influenza, CMV and Epstein-Barr virus. A later analysis found that TCR association rates varied across HLA loci, with DRB1 alleles showing the most associated TCRs and HLA-C alleles the fewest. According to a later genetic analysis, donors in an Asian-associated ancestry cluster had fewer N-insertions in productive TCRs than the approximately 630-donor mean. Cytomegalovirus status was reported to be diagnosed by the classifier with high specificity and sensitivity in both the original and validation cohorts. A cluster of highly shared sequence variants was judged likely to be a technical artifact of the sequencing pipeline. The authors suggested that the approach could potentially be extended to other disease states and immunological phenotypes. Broadly in line with IMGT annotations, most TCR beta V segments showed up in productive rearrangements about 87% or about 30% of the time in an earlier analysis of around 600 of the donors. At a false discovery rate of 0.05, a later analysis linked some 17,000 TCR beta sequences to specific HLA alleles. V-gene and J-gene trimming of TCR beta chains was associated with a missense DCLRE1C variant in a later genetic analysis, and the association was replicated in an independent cohort. In vitro tests confirmed that a few of the cytomegalovirus-associated TCR beta chains recognize cytomegalovirus antigens. Some IMGT-functional V segments, including TRBV6-2 and TRBV6-3, could not be told apart with the 87-base-pair reads, so those segments were excluded. Most TCR sequences were seen in very few donors, while some public TCRs were found in many individuals. A further reported finding was that TCR beta sequences accurately predicted the HLA-A and HLA-B alleles for most subjects in the first cohort. The study listed 150 to 200 TCR beta chains as associated with cytomegalovirus. Because HLA typing was missing for some donors at each locus, association tests included only the typed subset. Linkage disequilibrium might explain the correlated functional status among segregating V segments, but an unknown experimental factor could not be ruled out. In this cohort, only TCR beta chains were sequenced, and detectable features were limited by the absence of alpha or paired-chain data.

Its CDR3 holds 16 amino acids, cysteine through phenylalanine. The kept DNA is CDR3 alone, 48 bases in frame from the first base. CDR1 and CDR2 were assigned from the germline V gene as MDHEN and SYDVKM. In total, fewer than 750 healthy bone marrow donors made up the cohort. All cohort members were sampled while nominally healthy, although unrecorded immune exposures were likely present. The donor was CMV seronegative and belonged to the group of around 350 seronegative cohort members. Every donor gave a peripheral blood sample, and the peripheral blood mononuclear cells from that sample were used for TCR beta sequencing. Genomic DNA was extracted from the blood cell samples with the Qiagen DNeasy Blood Extraction Kit. Preparation of the library involved the immunoSEQ multiplex PCR assay. The multiplex PCR relied on a mix of 60 forward primers for TCR Vbeta segments and 13 reverse primers for TCR Jbeta segments. The CDR3 region of rearranged TCR beta genes was amplified from genomic DNA with a multiplex PCR assay. Amplified TCR beta libraries were sequenced as 87-base-pair reads on the Illumina HiSeq System. Under the source paper's analysis protocol: In a later analysis, about 80 million unique TCR beta chains were counted across the 650 to 750 repertoires, and roughly 10 million of these chains were shared by at least two donors. Raw reads were error-corrected and collapsed into unique sequences by a nearest-neighbor algorithm in which closely related sequences were merged to remove PCR and sequencing errors. CDR3 sequences were aligned to IMGT reference sequences to assign V, D and J gene segments. Each retained sequence needed at least a six-nucleotide match to both a V gene segment and a J gene segment. Rearrangements were classified as productive when the CDR3 lacked stop codons and remained in frame with V and J, and all other rearrangements were classified as non-productive. CDR3 was defined according to IMGT convention as the region running from the second conserved V-encoded cysteine to the conserved J-encoded phenylalanine. Sequences without an unambiguous match to a single V gene segment were excluded from the earlier analysis of several hundred of the donors. In an earlier analysis of approximately 590 of the donors, V segments were called functional above 56.7% productive rearrangements and were called segregating when the between-donor standard deviation exceeded 5%. To diagnose cytomegalovirus status from the catalog of TCR beta chain sequences, a statistical classification framework was built. A later analysis assigned V and J genes by comparing TCR nucleotide sequences with IMGT/GENE-DB human TR gene sequences. The TCRdist pipeline was used in a later analysis to assign CDR3 sequences and most-parsimonious VDJ recombination scenarios. In a later analysis, every TCR beta chain was defined by the combination of its CDR3 amino acid sequence and its V-gene family, and reads without a unique V-gene family were dropped. In a later analysis, 500 to 700 highly shared, low-generation-probability nucleotide sequences were removed to address suspected cross-contamination and a sequencing artifact. In a later analysis, a clonal expansion index was calculated for each public chain from normalized within-repertoire ranks of inferred template counts. Generation probabilities in a later analysis came from a VDJ recombination model fitted to out-of-frame rearrangements, and those results were checked against IGoR. A later analysis scored TCR-TCR, TCR-HLA and TCR-CMV co-occurrence with hypergeometric tests, applying a repertoire-size bias correction to TCR pairs. A later analysis estimated false discovery rates by permuting HLA or CMV assignments 20 times. In a later analysis, co-occurring TCRs were grouped using DBSCAN, with TCRdist sequence similarity added in when clustering inside HLA-allele-positive subsets. Co-occurrence clustering excluded repertoires with fewer than 30,000 or more than 120,000 public chains, plus five with anomalous nucleotide sharing. TCRdb mirrors the immuneACCESS table, restricted to in-frame sequences. Some clones are absent from its copies; in checked studies, under half trace to an unresolved V gene, and the reason for the others is unknown. That table furnishes V, J and clone size, whereas the DNA furnished D and trimming. This sample gives 250,000 to 350,000 clones in total; 80% of them show up just once. The ten top clones hold 0.3% of the sample.

Details on this clone: Its recognized antigen is unknown. Mismatch with germline at one junction end may stem from a read error.

The chain links TRBV28 with TRBJ1-1; TRBD1 might be the D gene, on 6 matching bases. This receptor was identified in a girl aged 2-10 years in good health and CMV-seronegative. Specimen: PBMCs. DNA sequence: TGTGCCATCAGTACAACAGGGCTCGAGAAGAACACTGAAGCTTTCTTT. Protein translation: CAISTTGLEKNTEAFF. The CDR3, completed at both ends by the reference TRBV28 and TRBJ1-1 genes, gives the full variable domain DVKVTQSSRYLVKRTGEKVFLECVQDMDHENMFWYRQDPGLGLRLIYFSYDVKMKEKGDIPEGYSVSREKKERFSLILESASTNQTSMYLCAISTTGLEKNTEAFFGQGTRLTVV.